The sequence of this TCR beta chain was determined in a study of shared clonotypes between healthy human individuals (dated by TCRdb to 2018 to 2020). For the wider study: Three men and two women, aged 18 to 49 years, made up the cohort. For each donor, CD4 naive and CD4 memory were each run on three plates, CD8 naive on two plates, and CD8 memory on one plate. To estimate repertoire size and how much clonotype sharing occurs between individuals, the study deeply sequenced the blood TCR repertoires of five or six healthy adults. To increase sequencing depth and limit assay-specific biases, different laboratories used diverse techniques to prepare libraries and sequence TCR repertoires. Each donor's leukapheresis produced roughly between roughly 0.85 and 9.5 billion PBMCs. Study-level results and caveats: Only blood was sampled, and tissue TCR repertoires likely differ from those in blood. Higher generation probabilities were observed for clonotypes shared by all four sorted-subset donors than for non-shared clonotypes. Pairwise subsampling indicated that sequencing depth was expected to affect the degree of clonotype sharing among donors. Naive subsets generally had larger estimated clonotype richness than memory subsets. Incomplete sequencing was indicated by rarefaction of sorted-subset datasets, despite the large sequencing depth. The small number of donors limited the genetic and exposure-history diversity represented. Around 5% of naive CD4, 3% to 3.5% of naive CD8, roughly 2.5% of memory CD4, and approximately 0.39% of memory CD8 clonotypes were shared across several donors.

From the cysteine through the phenylalanine, the CDR3 covers 14 amino acids. Just the 42-base CDR3 DNA is kept, in frame starting at base 1. CDR1 and CDR2, looked up from the germline V gene, are SGHRS and YFSETQ. Cut back by 2 bases and 1 base, the V and J ends lie 9 bases apart. As regards this clone: What this receptor recognizes is not known. The record has no base qualities; no much larger clone is one base away.

The donors were healthy, HIV-negative adults with no recently reported acute infections or vaccinations. Every donor was a Caucasian adult living in Nashville, Tennessee, USA. Magnetic negative selection was used to enrich CD4+ T cells, after which naive cells were positively selected on CD45RA and the negative fraction became the memory subset. Blood was collected by leukapheresis, and PBMCs were isolated by Ficoll-Histopaque density gradient centrifugation and then cryopreserved in liquid nitrogen vapor phase. Purity and quantity of every magnetically sorted T cell population were checked by analytical flow cytometry. From each sorted fraction, genomic DNA was isolated and quantified by UV absorbance on a Nanodrop 2000c. TCR CDR3 regions were amplified from genomic DNA by multiplex PCR using the deep immunoSEQ assay. Extracted genomic DNA from each cell subset was distributed evenly across all wells of several immunoSEQ 96-well plates, and each plate was treated as a replicate. For sorted subsets, roughly 190 ng of genomic DNA, equivalent to 25,000 to 30,000 T cell genomes, went into each replicate PCR. The purified libraries were quantified using a Qubit 3.0 fluorometer, sized with a Bioanalyzer 2100, and then quantified again using the KAPA Library Quantification kit. Each immunoSEQ 96-well plate was sequenced on its own single-read 150-cycle Illumina NextSeq 550 flow cell. Per the original workflow: Because only junctional sequences without quality scores were contained in the immunoSEQ output, filtering matching that applied to full-length reads could not be performed. Sequences were annotated with PyIR, a Python wrapper for IgBLAST v1.9, using IMGT germline references to assign V/J genes and CDR3. Reads were filtered out if the reads had weak V/J assignments (E-value above 1e-6), no CDR3, stop codons, out-of-frame junctions, or ambiguous translated residues. V3J clonotypes were defined by identical inferred V gene, J gene, and CDR3 amino acid sequence. To compute the percentage overlap between repertoires, the number of shared unique clonotypes was divided by the size of the smaller repertoire. RTK rarefaction, the Chao1 estimator, and Recon v2.1 estimates of unobserved clonotypes were used to assess repertoire richness. For all TCRbeta clonotypes obtained by the gDNA method from a handful of donors, generation probabilities were computed with OLGA. In TCRdb, the immuneACCESS table is reduced to in-frame sequences with V and J assigned. These tables do not hold every clone; where another copy was compared, an unresolved V gene accounts for under half, and the others remain unexplained. V, J and clone size reflect that table, while D and trimming were determined from the DNA. This sample has more than 2 million clones in its table, and approximately 96% of those were observed once. The biggest ten clones account for approximately 0.13% of the sample.

The source is a man younger than 35 in good health. Sequences were obtained from naive CD4+ T cells sorted from blood. The cell subset or site label on this specimen signifies: CD45RA+ positively selected. The chain links TRBV5-1 with TRBJ1-1; the D gene cannot be resolved reliably. The CDR3 sequence is CASSLGFGNTEAFF. In nucleotides, the sequence is TGCGCCAGCAGCTTAGGATTCGGGAACACTGAAGCTTTCTTT.